Listed here are 12 T cell receptor beta chains from one sample, sequenced in a study of blood T cell repertoires in COVID-19. Generated by immunoSEQ multiplex PCR, the TCRdb table keeps only in-frame clones and is missing some. In the table there are approximately 250,000 clones, around 80% of which are singletons. Sequencing used peripheral blood. The receptors were sampled from a man in his 60s with acute or convalescent COVID-19.

This rearrangement joins TRBV7-2 to TRBJ2-5; D is possibly TRBD2 (6 bases). The V gene lost 1 base and the J gene lost 5 bases, with 14 bases spanning the gap. CDR1 and CDR2 from the germline V gene are SGHTA and FQGNSA. The CDR3 consists of 15 residues. The CDR3 coding sequence is TGTGCCAGCAGCTTAGAAGCGGGCGGGATGGAGACCCAGTACTTC. Encoded protein: CASSLEAGGMETQYF.

This clone was seen just once. V is TRBV27 and J is TRBJ2-7; possibly TRBD2 for D (5 bases). Germline-derived CDR1 and CDR2 are MNHEY and SMNVEV (reference sequence). The CDR3 consists of 13 residues. V lost 5 bases and J 0 bases, leaving 8 bases between the germline ends. The CDR3 here is CASSRTVSYEQYF. The CDR3 DNA reads as TGTGCCAGCAGTAGGACTGTCTCCTACGAGCAGTACTTC.

This chain connects TRBV19 to TRBJ1-5; D might be TRBD1 (5 bases). The CDR3 contains 16 residues. Trimming removed 5 bases from V and 2 bases from J, with 16 bases in between. Germline assignment: CDR1 LNHDA and CDR2 SQIVND (reference sequence). Here the CDR3 reads CASSPSSVGGNQPQHF. The CDR3, as DNA: TGTGCCAGTAGTCCCTCTTCGGTAGGGGGCAATCAGCCCCAGCATTTT.

This clone is a singleton in its sample. The rearrangement links TRBV4-1 to TRBJ1-5; 10 nucleotides align to TRBD1. The CDR3 sequence is 14 residues long. The ends lost 6 bases at V and 2 bases at J; junction bases unmatched: 1. Germline lookup yields CDR1 MGHRA and CDR2 YSYEKL. For the CDR3, the DNA is TGCGCCAGCAGGGGGACAGGGGGCAATCAGCCCCAGCATTTT. Translating it yields CASRGTGGNQPQHF.

The chain links TRBV29-1 to TRBJ1-1, with unresolved D. V lost 4 bases and J 5 bases, leaving 5 bases between the germline ends. This CDR3 has 10 residues. Germline assignment: CDR1 SQVTM and CDR2 ANQGSEA. In nucleotides, the CDR3 is TGCAGCGTTGCGACTACTGAAGCTTTCTTT. Encoded protein: CSVATTEAFF.

The rearrangement uses TRBV9 and TRBJ1-1; weak D call: TRBD1 (6 bases). The CDR3 is made up of 15 amino acids. Trimming took 0 bases from V and 0 from J, leaving 9 bases between them. Looked up from germline, CDR1 is SGDLS and CDR2 is YYNGEE. CDR3 nucleotides: TGTGCCAGCAGCGTAGAGGCAGGGGTGAACACTGAAGCTTTCTTT. Its translation is CASSVEAGVNTEAFF.

This chain links TRBV5-6 with TRBJ2-7; 7 bases are a match to TRBD1. This CDR3 spans 14 amino acids. CDR1 and CDR2 from the germline V gene are SGHDT and YYEEEE. The ends lost 2 bases at V and 4 bases at J; junction bases unmatched: 6. The CDR3 nucleotides are TGTGCCAGCAGCTTTCGGTCAGGGGGTTACGAGCAGTACTTC. Translated, it gives CASSFRSGGYEQYF.

V is TRBV7-8 and J is TRBJ1-6; TRBD1 matches at 7 bases. The trim removed 5 bases at V and 10 bases at J, leaving 8 bases unmatched. The CDR3 has 14 amino acids. Germline-derived CDR1 and CDR2 are SGHVS and FQNEAQ. Written as DNA, the CDR3 is TGTGCCAGCAGCCCCGTAGGGGGCTTGTCACCCCTCCACTTT. It translates to CASSPVGGLSPLHF.

This chain joins TRBV5-1 and TRBJ2-5; 9 bases are shared with TRBD1. Germline CDR1 and CDR2: SGHRS and YFSETQ. The CDR3 length is 14 residues. V was clipped by 6 bases and J by 4 bases; unmatched bases: 7. The CDR3 protein is CASKRTGEGETQYF. The DNA of the CDR3 is TGCGCCAGCAAAAGGACAGGGGAGGGAGAGACCCAGTACTTC.

The genes are TRBV12-3 or TRBV12-4 and TRBJ2-7; D unclear. Trimming left V 3 bases short and J 9 bases short, with 12 bases between. The length of the CDR3 is 12 residues. CDR3 sequence: CASSFSTERQYF. The CDR3, as DNA: TGTGCCAGCAGTTTTTCGACTGAACGGCAGTACTTC.

The rearrangement links TRBV2 to TRBJ2-7; tentative D call: TRBD2 (5 bases). The CDR3 runs to 15 residues. Trimming left V 1 base short and J 5 bases short, with 15 bases between. Germline V gene data show CDR1 as SNHLY and CDR2 as FYNNEI. CDR3 residues: CASSEGGPGLHEQYF. The CDR3 DNA reads TGTGCCAGCAGTGAAGGAGGCCCCGGACTCCACGAGCAGTACTTC.

V is TRBV7-8 and J is TRBJ2-6, with a possible D match to TRBD2 (5 bases). CDR1 is SGHVS and CDR2 is FQNEAQ in the germline V gene. V shed 5 bases and J shed 0 bases, with 20 bases lying between them. This CDR3 has 19 amino acids. CDR3 residues: CASSPFFAGGNSGANVLTF. In DNA, the CDR3 is TGTGCCAGCAGCCCCTTCTTCGCGGGCGGCAACTCTGGGGCCAACGTCCTGACTTTC.